Listed below are T cell receptor beta chains from one sample, sequenced in a study of cytomegalovirus exposure and HLA in healthy donors. Clones were sequenced by immunoSEQ multiplex PCR, and TCRdb holds only the in-frame ones, with some missing. The sample shows tens of thousands of clones, about 77% of them seen only once. Input material: PBMCs. All receptors derive from a male donor in good health and CMV-seropositive. Each CDR3 is given with its conserved first and last residue. D genes are given only for firm matches. Some rows mark clone size as missing; the rest say once, few, many or name a class of expanded clone.

TGTGCCAGCAGCTTGGGGGGGTCAGGGGCCAACGTCCTGACTTTC,CASSLGGSGANVLTF,TRBV7-2,-,TRBJ2-6,TRBD2
TGTGCCAGCAGTTTGTCTCAGCGACAGGGGGCGGATGAAAAACTGTTTTTT,CASSLSQRQGADEKLFF,TRBV28,-,TRBJ1-4,TRBD1
TGTGCCAGCAGTGAAATGGAGGGCACTGAAGCTTTCTTT,CASSEMEGTEAFF,TRBV25-1,-,TRBJ1-1,-
TGTGCCAGCAGTGCCTCCGGGACTAGCGGGAAGAATGAGCAGTTCTTC,CASSASGTSGKNEQFF,TRBV6-6,-,TRBJ2-1,TRBD2
TGTTACACGGGGCTAGCGAATAGCGAGCAGTACTTC,CYTGLANSEQYF,TRBV27,once,TRBJ2-7,-
TGTGCCAGTCCGGTGCCCCAGCATTTT,CASPVPQHF,TRBV11-2,-,TRBJ1-5,-
TGTGCCAGCAGCCTAGGGTCGGCGGGAGGGCCATCGGGGGAGCAGTACTTC,CASSLGSAGGPSGEQYF,TRBV4-2,-,TRBJ2-7,TRBD2
TGTGCCAGCAGCAGGGACAGAAGCTACGAGCAGTACTTC,CASSRDRSYEQYF,TRBV11-2,-,TRBJ2-7,TRBD1
TGTGCCAGCAGTGATGGAGTACAACTGTTTTTT,CASSDGVQLFF,TRBV25-1,few,TRBJ1-4,-
TGTGCCAGCAGTCCGGGACTAGCCACATTGAGCTCCTACGAGCAGTACTTC,CASSPGLATLSSYEQYF,TRBV2,-,TRBJ2-7,TRBD2
TGTGCCAGCAGTCCCGGACTAGCGTCAGATACGCAGTATTTT,CASSPGLASDTQYF,TRBV27,-,TRBJ2-3,TRBD2
TGTGCCAGCAGCACGACAGGGGGAAACACCGGGGAGCTGTTTTTT,CASSTTGGNTGELFF,TRBV5-6,-,TRBJ2-2,TRBD1
TGCAGCGTTGACGGGACTAGCGGGAGGGCCCATGAGCAGTTCTTC,CSVDGTSGRAHEQFF,TRBV29-1,-,TRBJ2-1,TRBD2
TGTGCCAGCAGTTCCGGGACAGGGCTTGGGTTGTACGAGCAGTACTTC,CASSSGTGLGLYEQYF,TRBV6-5,-,TRBJ2-7,TRBD1
TGCGCTAGCAGCCAATTTAGCGGGAGGGTCGGGGAGCTGTTTTTT,CASSQFSGRVGELFF,TRBV4-1,-,TRBJ2-2,TRBD2
TGTGCCAGCAGTTACTCCGGGACAGGGGGTGAAAAACTGTTTTTT,CASSYSGTGGEKLFF,TRBV6-5,-,TRBJ1-4,TRBD1
TGTGCCAGCAGTTTTGACAGGTATCAGCCCCAGCATTTT,CASSFDRYQPQHF,TRBV28,-,TRBJ1-5,-
TGTGCCAGCAGGCCACCTCCGGGACAGGGGGTCTACGAGCAGTACTTC,CASRPPPGQGVYEQYF,TRBV27,-,TRBJ2-7,TRBD1
TGTGCCAGCTCGCGCATACAGGGGGACTATGGCTACACCTTC,CASSRIQGDYGYTF,TRBV18,-,TRBJ1-2,TRBD1
TGTGCCAGCAGTTTCCGCGGGACGGGGGAGGATACGCAGTATTTT,CASSFRGTGEDTQYF,TRBV27,few,TRBJ2-3,-
TGTGCCAGCGCACAAGCGGACCATACGCAGTATTTT,CASAQADHTQYF,TRBV2,-,TRBJ2-3,-
TGTGCCAGCAGCTTAGTAGCCACCCAAATCGTCGGGGAGCTGTTTTTT,CASSLVATQIVGELFF,TRBV7-2,-,TRBJ2-2,-
TGTGCCAGCAGCCCCCCTGGGACAGGGGGCACTGAAGCTTTCTTT,CASSPPGTGGTEAFF,TRBV7-9,-,TRBJ1-1,TRBD1
TGTGCCAGCAGCTTAGGAGGTGAGGGTGGCTACACCTTC,CASSLGGEGGYTF,TRBV7-2,-,TRBJ1-2,-
TGTGCCAGCAGTTTGAGTTCTATTCGACAGGCACTCGGCAATCAGCCCCAGCATTTT,CASSLSSIRQALGNQPQHF,TRBV28,-,TRBJ1-5,-
TGTGCCAGCAGCGCTGGACAGCACACAACCTACGAGCAGTACTTC,CASSAGQHTTYEQYF,TRBV9,-,TRBJ2-7,-
TGTGCCATCAAGGGCAGGGAGGTTACTGAAGCTTTCTTT,CAIKGREVTEAFF,TRBV10-3,few,TRBJ1-1,-
TGTGCCGGGGGGTGGGACAGATTTTCTGGCTACACCTTC,CAGGWDRFSGYTF,TRBV6-1,-,TRBJ1-2,TRBD1
TGTGCCAGCAGTCCTAGGGAGGGGGTCTACGAGCAGTACTTC,CASSPREGVYEQYF,TRBV6-1,-,TRBJ2-7,-
TGTGCCAGCAGTGTCTCAATAGGACTAGCGGACACAGATACGCAGTATTTT,CASSVSIGLADTDTQYF,TRBV28,few,TRBJ2-3,TRBD2
TGTGCCAGCAGTACAGACAGGTTAGCCTACGAGCAGTACTTC,CASSTDRLAYEQYF,TRBV6-1,-,TRBJ2-7,-
TGTGCCAGCAGCGTCGGGACTAGCCTTGGCGATACGCAGTATTTT,CASSVGTSLGDTQYF,TRBV5-4,-,TRBJ2-3,TRBD2
TGTGCCAGCAGCTTGGGTGACAGGGTGTTTTCTGGAAACACCATATATTTT,CASSLGDRVFSGNTIYF,TRBV5-4,-,TRBJ1-3,TRBD1
TGTGCCACCAGCAGAGAGGCTCAGGAGACCCAGTACTTC,CATSREAQETQYF,TRBV15,-,TRBJ2-5,-
TGTGCCAGTAGTATAGACGGGATTGGAACTAGCGGGAGGTCCCAGTACTTC,CASSIDGIGTSGRSQYF,TRBV19,-,TRBJ2-5,TRBD2
TGCGCCAGCAGCTTGGAGACACAGGGCGCCCAGTTCTTC,CASSLETQGAQFF,TRBV5-1,-,TRBJ2-1,-
TGTGCCAGCAGGCCTCTGACTGACCATCTTGGAAAACTGTTTTTT,CASRPLTDHLGKLFF,TRBV27,-,TRBJ1-4,-
TGTGCCTGGAGTTCGACAGTTTACGAGCAGTACTTC,CAWSSTVYEQYF,TRBV30,-,TRBJ2-7,-
TGTGCCAGCAGTTTAATGGAGAACTATGGCTACACCTTC,CASSLMENYGYTF,TRBV28,-,TRBJ1-2,-
TGCAGCGGGACTTCCGGGACAGCGAACACTGAAGCTTTCTTT,CSGTSGTANTEAFF,TRBV29-1,-,TRBJ1-1,TRBD1
TGCGCCAGCAGGCCCCAGTGGGCTAGCGGGGGGACGGGTGAGCAGTTCTTC,CASRPQWASGGTGEQFF,TRBV5-1,-,TRBJ2-1,TRBD2
TGCAGTGCTAAATCTACCTACGAGCAGTACTTC,CSAKSTYEQYF,TRBV20-1,-,TRBJ2-7,-
TGCGCCAGCAGCCTAGGACAGGGAGTGGAGACCCAGTACTTC,CASSLGQGVETQYF,TRBV4-1,-,TRBJ2-5,TRBD1
TGTGCCAGCAGCTTGGCCGGGGTTAACTATGGCTACACCTTC,CASSLAGVNYGYTF,TRBV5-6,-,TRBJ1-2,-
TGTGCCAGCAGCTTAGGGCAGACAGGGCTTAGGGAGACCCAGTACTTC,CASSLGQTGLRETQYF,TRBV7-6,-,TRBJ2-5,TRBD1
TGTGCCAGCAGCTTAGGTCTTCACAATGAGCAGTTCTTC,CASSLGLHNEQFF,TRBV7-9,-,TRBJ2-1,-
TGTGCCAGCAGCTTAGCCCCCCTACCCACCTACGAGCAGTACTTC,CASSLAPLPTYEQYF,TRBV7-9,-,TRBJ2-7,-
TGTGCCAGCAGGGACAGGGGTTTTTCTAACTATGGCTACACCTTC,CASRDRGFSNYGYTF,TRBV2,-,TRBJ1-2,TRBD1
TGCGCCAGCAGTTTGGGAGGGTTCGAGAGGTCCGGGGAGCTGTTTTTT,CASSLGGFERSGELFF,TRBV4-1,-,TRBJ2-2,TRBD2
TGTGCCAGCGCCCTCCTCGAGTCCATATATTTT,CASALLESIYF,TRBV13,once,TRBJ1-3,-
TGTGCCAGCAACCAAGAGGGTTATGTAGGCTACACCTTC,CASNQEGYVGYTF,TRBV2,-,TRBJ1-2,-
TGTGCCAGCAGTTTATTAGCGGGAGCTTTCAAAGGGACAGATACGCAGTATTTT,CASSLLAGAFKGTDTQYF,TRBV27,once,TRBJ2-3,TRBD2
TGTGCCAGCAAGCCGTATACTAGCACAGATACGCAGTATTTT,CASKPYTSTDTQYF,TRBV27,-,TRBJ2-3,-